The sequence of this T cell receptor (beta chain) was determined in a study of early T cells in non-severe SARS-CoV-2 infection (dated by TCRdb to about 2021). General notes on the study: Because TCR sequencing was done on bulk RNA from unsorted whole blood, the alpha and beta chains could not be paired.

Set within a cohort of healthcare workers in London, UK, this nested case-control study involved weekly PCR testing of nasopharyngeal swabs along with blood sampling. Between 23 and 31 March 2020, the week of the UK lockdown, healthcare workers were enrolled and then followed up weekly for as long as 16 weeks. In the case of this clonotype: What antigen it recognizes has not been identified. No base quality information exists; no much larger clone differs at one position.

Findings and caveats that apply to the study as a whole: VDJdb matching was skewed toward anti-spike CD8 responses and likely underestimated virus-specific expansions by missing private and CD4 specificities.

Libraries were made using 5' RACE. The sequencing machine was a NextSeq 500. The TCR library protocol attached unique molecular identifiers to individual cDNA molecules to correct for sequencing error and PCR bias. Sequencing covered both TCR alpha and beta chains, and within each sample the abundances of alpha and beta sequences were tightly co-correlated. On the study's bioinformatics: Decombinator V4 was used to annotate TCR sequences for V gene, J gene and CDR3. Expanded TCRs were defined as changing significantly between any two time points under a Poisson model with p below 0.0001. TCR abundances were normalised to the total number of TCRs sequenced per sample and were expressed as counts per million. VDJdb, accessed on 1 November 2021, was searched for TCRs annotated for CMV, EBV and SARS-CoV-2, and TCRs annotated for more than one antigen were excluded. TCRdb handled the public reads itself, with Q25 trimming in fastp and clone calling in MiXCR, and kept productive beta chains. Entries are consolidated by CDR3 protein sequence, retaining the most common genes and DNA. The V and J calls were determined by TCRdb, not by the authors. Within this sample are over 70,000 distinct CDR3 sequences, with approximately 14% of them counted one time only. The top ten hold 6.5% to 8.5% of the sample.

This TCR came from an adult who was a healthcare worker with PCR-confirmed SARS-CoV-2 infection or an uninfected control (not recorded which). The sequenced sample consisted of whole blood.

CDR3 sequence: CATSDPKTGFYNEQFF. The sequenced DNA: TGTGCCACCAGTGACCCAAAGACAGGTTTCTACAATGAGCAGTTCTTC. The rearranged segments are TRBV24-1 and TRBJ2-1; the D segment could be TRBD1, given 6 matching bases. Trimming removed 4 bases from V and 3 bases from J, leaving 15 bases between the germline ends. The CDR3 measures 16 amino acids from cysteine to phenylalanine. Only CDR3 DNA is held: 48 bases, read in frame from base 1. From the germline V gene, CDR1 is KGHDR and CDR2 is SFDVKD.